The 4 T cell receptor beta chains below all came from one sample that was sequenced in a study of PD-1 blockade in classical Hodgkin lymphoma. Data came from immunoSEQ multiplex PCR; TCRdb stores just in-frame clones and leaves some out. The sample yields about 13,000 clones, 75% to 90% seen once. All trial patients relapsed after autologous stem cell transplantation. Here the sequenced sample was peripheral blood mononuclear cells (PBMCs), taken at baseline. The receptors originated from a human donor with classical Hodgkin lymphoma.

The rearrangement joins TRBV6-1 to TRBJ2-3; 8 nucleotides line up with TRBD1. Germline-derived CDR1 and CDR2 are MNHNS and SASEGT. Unmatched junction bases numbered 6, after V lost 4 bases and J lost 0 bases. The CDR3 covers 16 residues. The CDR3 nucleotides read TGTGCCAGCAGTGCCAGGGGGCGAGCGAGCACAGATACGCAGTATTTT. The encoded protein is CASSARGRASTDTQYF.

The chain employs TRBV2 and TRBJ1-1; D call uncertain. V dropped 2 bases and J dropped 8 bases, with 12 bases sitting between them. Germline CDR1 reads SNHLY; CDR2 reads FYNNEI. This CDR3 comprises 13 residues. The DNA for the CDR3 is TGTGCCAGCAGTGAATCGGGGTGGACGGAAGCTTTCTTT. It encodes CASSESGWTEAFF.

The V call is TRBV27, the J call TRBJ2-5; 7 bases are a match to TRBD2. CDR1 is MNHEY and CDR2 is SMNVEV in the germline V gene (reference sequence). The CDR3 totals 17 residues. Trimming at V came to 0 bases and at J to 7 bases, leaving 14 bases not matched to a gene. The CDR3 region is CASSLSTYGGSPGTQYF. The CDR3 bases are TGTGCCAGCAGTTTATCGACCTACGGCGGGAGCCCTGGGACCCAGTACTTC.

The J gene is TRBJ2-1, the V gene TRBV18; D remains unclear. The CDR3 is 13 residues long. Germline values: CDR1 KGHSH, CDR2 LQKENI. Trimming stripped 3 bases from V and 7 bases from J, with 10 bases between. CDR3 in amino acids: CASSPPGRNEQFF. CDR3 DNA sequence: TGTGCCAGCTCACCCCCCGGGCGGAATGAGCAGTTCTTC. The whole variable domain, remainder taken from reference TRBV18 and TRBJ2-1, is NAGVMQNPRHLVRRRGQEARLRCSPMKGHSHVYWYRQLPEEGLKFMVYLQKENIIDESGMPKERFSAEFPKEGPSILRIQQVVRGDSAAYFCASSPPGRNEQFFGPGTRLTVL.